One and the same sample provided the 26 T cell receptor beta chains below, sequenced in a study of control samples from healthy donors and cancer patients. Generated by immunoSEQ multiplex PCR, the TCRdb table keeps only in-frame clones and is missing some. The data hold 78,000 or so clones, with about 90% observed a single time. Sequencing was carried out using blood. The source of these receptors is a woman aged 50 to 60 in good health.

V is TRBV5-4 and J is TRBJ2-5, with D maybe TRBD1 (5 bases). V gave up 1 base and J gave up 1 base, with 8 bases separating them. The CDR3 spans 14 residues. The germline V gene encodes CDR1 SGHNT and CDR2 YYREEE (reference sequence). The CDR3 DNA sequence: TGTGCCAGCAGCTTGAAGGGGTTCCAAGAGACCCAGTACTTC. Amino acid sequence: CASSLKGFQETQYF. Full variable domain (outside the CDR3, taken from reference TRBV5-4 and TRBJ2-5): ETGVTQSPTHLIKTRGQQVTLRCSSQSGHNTVSWYQQALGQGPQFIFQYYREEENGRGNFPPRFSGLQFPNYSSELNVNALELDDSALYLCASSLKGFQETQYFGPGTRLLVL.

V is TRBV20-1 and J is TRBJ2-7, with D hard to call. The CDR3 contains 10 residues. V lost 4 bases and J lost 0, with 1 base in between. The germline CDR1 and CDR2 sequences are DFQATT and SNEGSKA (reference sequence). CDR3: CSATSYEQYF. DNA of the CDR3: TGCAGTGCTACCTCCTACGAGCAGTACTTC.

V and J are TRBV5-6 and TRBJ2-5; 10 positions match TRBD1. Germline V lookup: CDR1 SGHDT, CDR2 YYEEEE. After removal of 8 bases from V and 1 base from J, the junction contained 8 bases not matched to a gene. The CDR3 loop spans 15 amino acids. As DNA, the CDR3 is TGTGCCAGTAGCCGGGACAGGGGACGCCAAGAGACCCAGTACTTC. The encoded protein is CASSRDRGRQETQYF.

The CDR3 DNA sequence: TGCGCCAGCAGCTTGGTTGCGGGACCCACCTACGAGCAGTACTTC. This gives the protein CASSLVAGPTYEQYF. The rearrangement joins TRBV5-1 to TRBJ2-7; weak D call: TRBD2 (6 bases). Germline loops: CDR1 SGHRS, CDR2 YFSETQ. The CDR3 covers 15 residues. Trimming pared 0 bases from V and 2 bases from J, leaving 12 bases between.

The V call is TRBV5-1, the J call TRBJ2-7; 14 bases agree with TRBD2. J lost 6 bases, V lost 0 bases, and 5 bases had no gene match. From germline, CDR1 is SGHRS and CDR2 YFSETQ. CDR3 length: 16 residues. CDR3 sequence reads: CASSLEGLAGEGEQYF. DNA for the CDR3: TGCGCCAGCAGCTTGGAGGGACTAGCGGGAGAGGGCGAGCAGTACTTC.

The CDR3 DNA follows: TGTGCCAGCAGCTTAGGACAGGGAGGTCCCAAAAACATTCAGTACTTC. Translation gives CASSLGQGGPKNIQYF. This sequence joins TRBV5-4 and TRBJ2-4, with 8 bases aligning to TRBD1. The CDR3 has 16 amino acids. Germline V CDR1 and CDR2: SGHNT, YYREEE (reference sequence). After removal of 2 bases from V and 2 bases from J, the junction contained 6 bases not matched to a gene.

This clone was observed a handful of times. The chain employs TRBV2 and TRBJ2-1; weak D call: TRBD2 (7 bases). The CDR3 has 19 residues. V shed 4 bases and J shed 5 bases, with 27 bases lying between them. CDR1 SNHLY and CDR2 FYNNEI come from the germline V gene. CDR3 residues: CASSVRRIGGAGGNNEQFF. In DNA, the CDR3 is TGTGCCAGCAGTGTAAGGCGAATTGGGGGGGCCGGCGGGAACAATGAGCAGTTCTTC.

The chain uses TRBV3-1 (or the pseudogene TRBV3-2) and TRBJ1-1; D ambiguous. CDR3 length: 12 amino acids. V gave up 5 bases and J gave up 8 bases, with 12 bases separating them. Looked up from germline, CDR1 is LGHDT and CDR2 is YNNKEL (reference sequence). CDR3 sequence (DNA): TGTGCCAGCAGCGGGAGAAAGATGGAAGCTTTCTTT. Translation: CASSGRKMEAFF.

The chain recombines TRBV15 with TRBJ2-5; D ambiguous. Trimming shortened V by 4 bases and J by 7 bases, and 10 bases separated the two germline ends. Germline V lookup: CDR1 LNHNV, CDR2 YYDKDF (reference sequence). This CDR3 comprises 12 residues. Written as DNA, the CDR3 is TGTGCCACCAGCAAATATTCTTCGACCCAGTACTTC. Residues: CATSKYSSTQYF.

The rearrangement links TRBV24-1 to TRBJ2-3; TRBD2 matches at 13 bases. The CDR3 contains 16 residues. CDR1 is KGHDR, CDR2 SFDVKD, per germline. The ends lost 2 bases at V and 6 bases at J; junction bases unmatched: 4. CDR3 in amino acids: CATSDWTSGSIDTQYF. The CDR3 DNA follows: TGTGCCACCAGTGATTGGACTAGCGGGAGTATTGATACGCAGTATTTT.

V gene TRBV2 combines with J gene TRBJ2-2; maybe TRBD2 (5 bases). CDR1 SNHLY and CDR2 FYNNEI come from the germline V gene. Trimming took off 6 bases at V and 7 bases at J, with 6 bases between the two ends. The CDR3 is 11 residues long. CDR3 coding DNA: TGTGCCAGCAGGCGGGTCGGGGAGCTGTTTTTT. Protein product: CASRRVGELFF.

This clone was recorded once. The chain carries TRBV10-3 and TRBJ2-2; D gene uncertain. The CDR3 contains 11 residues. CDR1 is ENHRY and CDR2 is SYGVKD in the germline V gene. V lost 3 bases, J lost 6 bases, and 2 bases lay in between. In nucleotides, the CDR3 is TGTGCCATCAGTGAACCCGGGGAGCTGTTTTTT. This gives the protein CAISEPGELFF.

The J gene is TRBJ1-3, the V gene TRBV7-9, with D tentatively TRBD1 (6 bases). Germline CDR1 is SEHNR and CDR2 is FQNEAQ (reference sequence). Trimming shortened V by 6 bases and J by 2 bases, and 11 bases separated the two germline ends. The CDR3 length is 14 residues. The CDR3 sequence: CASSQGSPGNTIYF. The CDR3 coding sequence is TGTGCCAGCAGTCAGGGGTCTCCTGGAAACACCATATATTTT.

The chain links TRBV28 to TRBJ1-5; 11 nucleotides line up with TRBD1. Germline CDR1 and CDR2: MDHEN and SYDVKM. Trimming at V came to 5 bases and at J to 8 bases, leaving 8 bases not matched to a gene. The CDR3 has 15 residues. The CDR3 region is CASSILGTGGKPQHF. CDR3 bases: TGTGCCAGCAGTATACTAGGGACAGGGGGGAAGCCCCAGCATTTT.

The V gene is TRBV11-2, the J gene TRBJ2-3, with D perhaps matching TRBD1 or TRBD2 (5 bases each). V shed 0 bases and J shed 4 bases, with 11 bases lying between them. Germline values: CDR1 SGHAT, CDR2 FQNNGV. The CDR3 has 15 amino acids. DNA of the CDR3: TGTGCCAGCAGCTTAGATCTGGGGGTTGCAGATACGCAGTATTTT. It is translated as CASSLDLGVADTQYF.

This clone was counted once. This chain uses TRBV29-1 with TRBJ1-3, with D unclear. The germline V gene has CDR1 SQVTM and CDR2 ANQGSEA. The CDR3 runs 13 residues. V gave up 3 bases and J gave up 6 bases, with 12 bases separating them. The CDR3 DNA reads TGCAGCGTTGAGTTCTCGGGAGCAAACACCATATATTTT. It is translated as CSVEFSGANTIYF.

The chain uses TRBV6-5 and TRBJ1-3; no clear D gene. CDR3 length equals 14 residues. The V and J ends lost 6 bases and 0 bases respectively, with 9 bases between them. CDR1 is MNHEY, CDR2 SVGAGI, per germline. The CDR3 DNA reads TGTGCCAGCAGGGCGGACCCCTCTGGAAACACCATATATTTT. This sequence encodes CASRADPSGNTIYF.

The rearrangement links TRBV18 to TRBJ2-2; D is ambiguous. CDR3 length: 16 amino acids. Looked up from germline, CDR1 is KGHSH and CDR2 is LQKENI. The germline V and J ends were trimmed by 0 bases and 4 bases, with 12 bases remaining between them. The CDR3 here is CASSPPSFDVTGELFF. CDR3 nucleotide sequence: TGTGCCAGCTCACCACCATCCTTTGATGTCACCGGGGAGCTGTTTTTT. Complete variable domain (other parts from reference TRBV18 and TRBJ2-2): NAGVMQNPRHLVRRRGQEARLRCSPMKGHSHVYWYRQLPEEGLKFMVYLQKENIIDESGMPKERFSAEFPKEGPSILRIQQVVRGDSAAYFCASSPPSFDVTGELFFGEGSRLTVL.

In this sample, this clone turned up once. One end of the junction is discordant with germline, which a read error may explain. The chain employs TRBV30 and TRBJ1-3, with D possibly matching TRBD1 (6 bases). Per germline, CDR1 GTSNPN and CDR2 SVGIG (reference sequence). CDR3 size: 14 residues. The chain's CDR3 is CAWGGGASGNTIYF. The CDR3 DNA reads TGTGCCTGGGGAGGGGGGGCCTCTGGAAATACCATATATTTT.

This clone was seen once. J is TRBJ2-7 and V is TRBV28; 8 nucleotides agree with TRBD1. The CDR3 spans 14 residues. V dropped 7 bases and J dropped 4; count of bases not matched to a gene: 9. Germline V gives CDR1 MDHEN, CDR2 SYDVKM. The CDR3 reads CASTDSRGLYEQYF. The CDR3 DNA reads TGTGCCAGCACCGACTCCAGGGGGCTGTACGAGCAGTACTTC.

V is TRBV18 and J is TRBJ2-7, with 9 nucleotides matching TRBD2. Trimming removed 2 bases from V and 4 bases from J; junction bases left unmatched: 6. CDR3 size: 15 residues. Germline CDR1 is KGHSH and CDR2 is LQKENI. CDR3 nucleotide sequence: TGTGCCAGCTCACCAGGTCTAGCGGGACAGTACGAGCAGTACTTC. This gives the protein CASSPGLAGQYEQYF.

The chain links TRBV11-2 to TRBJ2-7, with 9 bases fitting TRBD2. CDR3 length equals 14 residues. V dropped 5 bases and J dropped 3; count of bases not matched to a gene: 5. Germline values: CDR1 SGHAT, CDR2 FQNNGV. The CDR3 sequence: CASSPGLASYEQYF. The CDR3 DNA follows: TGTGCCAGCAGCCCTGGACTAGCGAGCTACGAGCAGTACTTC.

The genes are TRBV3-1 (or the pseudogene TRBV3-2) and TRBJ1-1; D is unclear. Trimming cost V 0 bases and J 6 bases, with 8 bases left between them. The CDR3 runs 13 residues. The germline gives CDR1 LGHDT, CDR2 YNNKEL (reference sequence). The CDR3 nucleotides read TGTGCCAGCAGCCAAGAAGGTAACGCTGAAGCTTTCTTT. This encodes CASSQEGNAEAFF.

The gene calls are TRBV7-2 and TRBJ1-5, with a possible D match to TRBD1 (5 bases). CDR3 length: 15 amino acids. The V gene lost 1 base and the J gene lost 0 bases, with 7 bases spanning the gap. Germline CDR1 SGHTA, CDR2 FQGNSA. CDR3 DNA: TGTGCCAGCAGCTTAGGGGACTTTAGCAATCAGCCCCAGCATTTT. Translated: CASSLGDFSNQPQHF.

This clone was detected only a few times. The genes are TRBV10-3 and TRBJ2-7, with a weak D call TRBD1 (5 bases). With 10 bases removed from V and 6 bases from J, the gap between germline ends came to 16 bases. The germline gives CDR1 ENHRY, CDR2 SYGVKD. The CDR3 spans 12 residues. The chain's CDR3 is CATETAVREQYF. The CDR3 region has the DNA TGTGCCACGGAGACAGCAGTCCGCGAGCAGTACTTC.

This chain links TRBV6-5 with TRBJ1-1; TRBD1 is a possible D gene (5 bases). CDR3 size: 13 residues. V shed 6 bases and J shed 4 bases, with 12 bases lying between them. The germline CDR1 and CDR2 sequences are MNHEY and SVGAGI. The CDR3 DNA is TGTGCCAGCAGGGAGGGACGTGGCACTGAAGCTTTCTTT. As protein: CASREGRGTEAFF.